The source of this T cell receptor (beta chain) is a study of cytomegalovirus exposure and HLA in healthy donors (dated by TCRdb to between 2016 and 2019). Regarding the complete study: An earlier analysis of about 530 of the donors reported 250 to 350 Gb of sequence data and 100 million to 120 million unique TCR beta sequences obtained from roughly 180 million T cells. An earlier analysis of around 540 of the donors applied high-throughput TCR beta sequencing to assess whether each TCR beta V gene segment acted as functional or pseudogenic. In a later analysis, previously published TCR beta repertoires from 600 to 850 donors were re-analyzed and high-resolution HLA genotyping was added so that TCR occurrence patterns could be studied. The number of donors typed differed by locus, with roughly 629-640 for A, B, C, DRB1 and DQB1, around 560 for DQA1, approximately 570 for DPA1, and some 470 for DPB1. The study used immunosequencing to profile the T cell repertoires of about 670 subjects and linked those repertoires to cytomegalovirus serostatus. The later analysis used no new phenotypic data to find candidate immune exposures, relying instead on TCR beta sequences and their occurrence across donors. A separate validation cohort of 90 to 150 different subjects was used in addition to the roughly 620-subject first cohort. Among roughly 400 genotyped donors of the cohort, an average of roughly 230,000 unique TCR beta nucleotide sequences was sequenced per donor, of which 15% to 20% were non-productive. Donor age, sex, ethnicity and CMV serostatus were compiled together with the repertoire data. In a later genetic analysis, genome-wide SNP genotypes for about 65% of the roughly 670 donors were used, and that subset was treated as a discovery cohort. Every discovery cohort repertoire had been produced on one sequencing platform. An early release that covered several hundred HLA-typed donors contained approximately 300 gigabases of sequencing data and 85 million to 100 million unique TCR sequences. The study aimed to test whether signatures of past pathogen exposure could be identified by cataloging public T cell receptors. Of the roughly 390 genotyped donors, 65% to 90% were placed in the genetic ancestry cluster associated with self-reported Caucasian donors. HLA typing covered class I and class II loci at four-digit resolution. Four to six DR-DQ haplotypes were handled as single units for association and clustering because linkage in the cohort was strong. The study combined high-throughput TCR immunosequencing, statistical association of individual TCRs with disease status, and machine learning to predict cytomegalovirus infection status. General study outcomes and caveats: Some IMGT-functional V segments, including TRBV6-2 and TRBV6-3, could not be distinguished by the 87-base-pair reads and were therefore excluded. Most TCR sequences were seen in very few donors, while some public TCRs were found in many individuals. It was suggested by the authors that the approach could potentially be generalized to other disease states and immunological phenotypes. Linkage disequilibrium might explain the correlated functional status among segregating V segments, but an unknown experimental factor could not be excluded. Because HLA typing was missing for some donors at each locus, association tests included only the typed subset. Compared with the roughly 710-donor mean, donors in an Asian-associated ancestry cluster had fewer N-insertions in productive TCRs, according to a later genetic analysis. Most CMV-associated TCR beta chains appeared to be HLA-restricted in a later analysis, and the HLA associations seemed to be driven largely by CMV exposure. According to a later analysis, parvovirus B19, influenza, CMV and Epstein-Barr virus appeared linked to several top co-occurrence clusters. Roughly uniform sequencing depth across donors was assumed in presence/absence analyses, although this assumption may not hold. Cytomegalovirus status was reported to be diagnosed by the classifier with high specificity and sensitivity in both the original and validation cohorts. The only immune exposure information available for the cohort was CMV serostatus. An association between a missense DCLRE1C variant and V-gene and J-gene trimming of TCR beta chains was found in a later genetic analysis and replicated in an independent cohort. The earlier analysis of fewer than 750 of the donors excluded approximately 15 rarely observed V segments, including chromosome 9 orphons, because counts were too low. Compared with equally common non-associated chains, HLA-associated TCR beta chains in a later analysis were more clonally expanded and had lower generation probabilities. This cohort had only TCR beta chains sequenced, and the lack of alpha or paired-chain data limited which features could be detected. A later analysis found that TCR association rates varied across HLA loci, with DRB1 alleles showing the most associated TCRs and HLA-C alleles the fewest. A further reported finding was that TCR beta sequences accurately predicted the HLA-A and HLA-B alleles for most subjects in the first cohort. A cluster of highly shared sequence variants was judged likely to be a technical artifact of the sequencing pipeline. In the study, some 180 TCR beta chains were listed as associated with cytomegalovirus. In vitro tests confirmed that a few of the cytomegalovirus-associated TCR beta chains recognize cytomegalovirus antigens. At a false discovery rate of 0.05, a later analysis linked roughly 17,000 TCR beta sequences to specific HLA alleles. An earlier analysis of some 590 of the donors showed that most TCR beta V segments appeared in productive rearrangements either about 90% or about 30% of the time, which broadly matched IMGT annotations. When HLA alleles, especially DR and DQ, strongly co-occurred, attributing TCR associations to individual alleles was difficult.

A remark on this clone: The antigen it recognizes is unknown. No base quality values were provided; no much bigger clone lies one nucleotide off.

The cohort comprised several hundred healthy bone marrow donors. At the time of sampling, all cohort members were nominally healthy, though unrecorded immune exposures were likely present. The donor was CMV seropositive and was included in the group of approximately 310 seropositive cohort members. A peripheral blood sample was collected from each donor, and TCR beta sequencing was performed on peripheral blood mononuclear cells. Genomic DNA extraction from the blood cell samples was performed with the Qiagen DNeasy Blood Extraction Kit. Library generation was performed with the immunoSEQ multiplex PCR assay. For the multiplex PCR, a mixture combining 60 forward primers for TCR Vbeta segments and 13 reverse primers for TCR Jbeta segments was used. A multiplex PCR assay on genomic DNA amplified the CDR3 region of rearranged TCR beta genes. The Illumina HiSeq System was used to sequence the amplified TCR beta libraries as 87-base-pair reads. The authors' analysis ran thus. A later analysis tallied roughly 78 million unique TCR beta chains across the 660 or so repertoires, and approximately 9.9 million of those chains were shared by two or more donors. Raw reads were error-corrected and collapsed into unique sequences with a nearest-neighbor algorithm that merged closely related sequences to remove PCR and sequencing errors. Alignment of CDR3 sequences to IMGT reference sequences was used to assign V, D and J gene segments. For a sequence to be retained, a match of at least six nucleotides was required to both a V gene segment and a J gene segment. A rearrangement was called productive if the CDR3 had no stop codons and remained in frame with V and J, and every other rearrangement was called non-productive. Following IMGT convention, CDR3 was defined as the stretch from the second conserved V-encoded cysteine up to the conserved J-encoded phenylalanine. In an earlier analysis of around 540 of the donors, sequences lacking an unambiguous match to a single V gene segment were excluded. In an earlier analysis of around 590 of the donors, a V segment was called functional when productive rearrangements were above 56.7%, and segregating when the standard deviation between donors exceeded 5%. A statistical classification framework was developed to diagnose cytomegalovirus status using the catalog of TCR beta chain sequences. In a later analysis, V and J genes were assigned by comparing TCR nucleotide sequences against IMGT/GENE-DB human TR gene sequences. The TCRdist pipeline was used in a later analysis to assign CDR3 sequences and most-parsimonious VDJ recombination scenarios. In a later analysis, each TCR beta chain was defined by its CDR3 amino acid sequence together with its V-gene family, and reads lacking a unique V-gene family were excluded. As a way to deal with suspected cross-contamination and a sequencing artifact, a later analysis dropped hundreds of nucleotide sequences that were highly shared and had low generation probability. A later analysis calculated a clonal expansion index for each public chain from normalized within-repertoire ranks of inferred template counts. In a later analysis, generation probabilities were computed with a VDJ recombination model fitted to out-of-frame rearrangements, and the resulting probabilities were checked against IGoR. In a later analysis, TCR-TCR, TCR-HLA and TCR-CMV co-occurrence was scored with hypergeometric tests, and a repertoire-size bias correction was applied to TCR pairs. False discovery rates were estimated in a later analysis by permuting HLA or CMV assignments 20 times. In a later analysis, co-occurring TCRs were grouped with DBSCAN, and TCRdist sequence similarity was added when clustering was performed within HLA-allele-positive subsets. For co-occurrence clustering, repertoires with fewer than 30,000 or more than 120,000 public chains were excluded, along with several repertoires with anomalous nucleotide sharing. Imported from immuneACCESS, the table was reduced by TCRdb to in-frame sequences with V and J called. These copies leave out some clones; in studies compared against another copy, an unresolved V gene accounts for under half, and the cause of the remainder is not known. That table furnishes V, J and clone size, whereas the DNA furnished D and trimming. The sample table lists fewer than 85,000 clones, approximately 70% of them with a count of one. The biggest ten clones account for just under 5% of the sample.

The CDR3 covers 11 residues, taking in both the cysteine and the phenylalanine. Of the read, only the CDR3 DNA is kept; its 33 bases are in frame from base 1. V loses 8 bases, J loses 3 bases, and the germline ends lie 8 bases apart. Reading the germline V gene gives CDR1 MGHDK and CDR2 SYGVNS. What was sequenced was PBMCs. The TCR originated in a man aged 55 to 70 in good health and CMV-seropositive. This sequence uses TRBV25-1 and TRBJ2-7, with a tentative D gene TRBD1 over 5 matching bases. The nucleotide sequence is TGTGCCAGCGGACACCACTACGAGCAGTACTTC. This encodes CASGHHYEQYF.